This entry lists 32 T cell receptor beta chains sequenced from one sample in a study of T cell changes during pregnancy in multiple sclerosis. Only in-frame clones appear in the TCRdb table, and some are missing; sequencing was by immunoSEQ multiplex PCR. The sample has roughly 70,000 clones, less than 90% seen once. The specimen was peripheral blood, collected before pregnancy. These receptors all stem from a female donor with multiple sclerosis, enrolled in a pregnancy study.

The J gene is TRBJ1-1, the V gene TRBV19; D gene ambiguous. This CDR3 is built from 15 residues. V gave up 6 bases and J gave up 4 bases, with 18 bases separating them. Germline CDR1 LNHDA, CDR2 SQIVND (reference sequence). The CDR3, as DNA: TGTGCCAGTAGGAGGTCCTTGACGACCGGCACTGAAGCTTTCTTT. Amino acids: CASRRSLTTGTEAFF.

The chain has TRBV13 and TRBJ1-6; 7 nucleotides line up with TRBD1. The CDR3 contains 16 residues. V dropped 4 bases and J dropped 5; count of bases not matched to a gene: 8. In germline, CDR1 is PRHDT, CDR2 FYEKMQ (reference sequence). The CDR3 spells CASSYGTAMNNSPLHF. CDR3 DNA: TGTGCCAGCAGCTATGGGACAGCCATGAATAATTCACCCCTCCACTTT. Full variable domain (rest looked up from reference TRBV13 and TRBJ1-6): AAGVIQSPRHLIKEKRETATLKCYPIPRHDTVYWYQQGPGQDPQFLISFYEKMQSDKGSIPDRFSAQQFSDYHSELNMSSLELGDSALYFCASSYGTAMNNSPLHFGNGTRLTVT.

The chain couples TRBV6-1 to TRBJ2-7; 7 nucleotides line up with TRBD1. Unmatched junction bases numbered 5, after V lost 10 bases and J lost 5 bases. The CDR3 is 11 residues long. Germline V gives CDR1 MNHNS, CDR2 SASEGT. Written as DNA, the CDR3 is TGTGCCATGACAGGGTTTAACGAGCAGTACTTC. It translates to CAMTGFNEQYF.

The CDR3: CASSFGRWEPQHF. In DNA, the CDR3 is TGTGCCAGCAGCTTCGGCAGGTGGGAGCCCCAGCATTTT. The rearrangement uses TRBV5-8 and TRBJ1-5; D uncertain. The CDR3 covers 13 residues. The V gene's germline CDR1 is SGHTS and CDR2 YDEGEE. Trimming left V 2 bases short and J 8 bases short, with 11 bases between.

J is TRBJ1-3 and V is TRBV7-9, with TRBD1 matching over 7 bases. This CDR3 has 15 amino acids. Germline V CDR1 and CDR2: SEHNR, FQNEAQ (reference sequence). V gave up 5 bases and J gave up 6 bases; unmatched junction bases: 10. CDR3 sequence: CASSLRQGGENTIYF. CDR3 sequence (DNA): TGTGCCAGCAGCCTCCGACAGGGCGGAGAAAACACCATATATTTT.

The rearrangement joins TRBV18 to TRBJ1-2; the match to TRBD1 covers 9 bases. V was pared by 4 bases and J by 3 bases, with 9 bases of the junction left unmatched. The CDR3 sequence is 16 residues long. Germline CDR1 and CDR2: KGHSH and LQKENI. DNA of the CDR3: TGTGCCAGCTCACTTCGAAGGGACAGGGTGGACTATGGCTACACCTTC. Amino acids: CASSLRRDRVDYGYTF. Combining the CDR3 with reference TRBV18 and TRBJ1-2 gives the whole variable domain NAGVMQNPRHLVRRRGQEARLRCSPMKGHSHVYWYRQLPEEGLKFMVYLQKENIIDESGMPKERFSAEFPKEGPSILRIQQVVRGDSAAYFCASSLRRDRVDYGYTFGSGTRLTVV.

The CDR3 here is CASSQRGGASGVLQETQYF. Written as DNA, the CDR3 is TGTGCCAGCAGCCAGAGGGGGGGGGCTAGCGGGGTCCTACAAGAGACCCAGTACTTC. This chain joins TRBV7-6 and TRBJ2-5, with TRBD2 matching over 9 bases. J was trimmed by 2 bases and V by 5 bases; bases with no gene match: 18. Germline loops: CDR1 SGHVS, CDR2 FNYEAQ. The CDR3 extends over 19 amino acids.

For the CDR3, the DNA is TGCGCCAGCAGTTCGGGACTAGCGGGGGGGCCGGAGTTCTTC. Protein product: CASSSGLAGGPEFF. The V and J genes are TRBV5-1 and TRBJ2-1; 16 bases match TRBD2. This CDR3 comprises 14 residues. The germline gives CDR1 SGHRS, CDR2 YFSETQ. V gave up 5 bases and J gave up 14 bases; unmatched junction bases: 7.

The CDR3: CASSPSLADEQFF. The CDR3 bases are TGCGCCAGCAGCCCCTCACTTGCGGATGAGCAGTTCTTC. The genes are TRBV4-1 and TRBJ2-1; D is unresolved. The CDR3 consists of 13 residues. Germline CDR1 MGHRA, CDR2 YSYEKL. Trimming removed 4 bases from V and 8 bases from J, with 12 bases in between.

The genes are TRBV10-2 and TRBJ2-7; D gene ambiguous. Germline CDR1 reads WSHSY; CDR2 reads SAAADI. The CDR3 is made up of 16 amino acids. The V end was cut by 2 bases, the J end by 4 bases, with 18 bases between. The CDR3 sequence: CASSEPRVPTLYEQYF. The CDR3 region has the DNA TGCGCCAGCAGTGAGCCCCGAGTCCCTACCCTATACGAGCAGTACTTC.

The table lists this clone with a count of one. This chain connects TRBV6-4 to TRBJ2-1; TRBD2 matches 8 bases. CDR1 and CDR2 from the germline V gene are MRHNA and SNTAGT. V dropped 2 bases and J dropped 6; count of bases not matched to a gene: 6. The CDR3 sequence is 15 residues long. DNA for the CDR3: TGTGCCAGCAGTGACGCCGGGGGGGGAATCAATGAGCAGTTCTTC. Amino acids: CASSDAGGGINEQFF.

The chain links TRBV7-9 to TRBJ1-2; unclear D gene. CDR1 is SEHNR, CDR2 FQNEAQ, per germline (reference sequence). Deletions cut 5 bases from V and 7 bases from J, with 11 bases between. This CDR3 spans 12 amino acids. CDR3 residues: CASSPEPLGYTF. CDR3 in DNA: TGTGCCAGCAGCCCCGAACCACTTGGCTACACCTTC.

The CDR3: CAISRQGEAEKLFF. CDR3 nucleotide sequence: TGTGCCATCAGTCGACAGGGCGAGGCTGAAAAACTGTTTTTT. V gene TRBV10-3 combines with J gene TRBJ1-4; 7 bases fit TRBD1. This CDR3 has 14 residues. Germline V gene lookup returns CDR1 ENHRY and CDR2 SYGVKD. The V segment lost 5 bases and the J segment 7 bases; nucleotides outside the gene matches: 7.

J is TRBJ2-7 and V is TRBV27, with a possible D match to TRBD2 (5 bases). Trimming removed 4 bases at V and 4 bases at J, with 17 bases between. The CDR3 loop spans 15 amino acids. Germline values: CDR1 MNHEY, CDR2 SMNVEV (reference sequence). CDR3 bases: TGTGCCAGCAGTTCCCCGGGGAGTAGATCTTACGAGCAGTACTTC. Encoded protein: CASSSPGSRSYEQYF.

The J gene is TRBJ2-1, the V gene TRBV19, with TRBD2 as a possible D gene (6 bases). Looked up from germline, CDR1 is LNHDA and CDR2 is SQIVND (reference sequence). The CDR3 has 16 amino acids. Trimming pared 7 bases from V and 2 bases from J, leaving 18 bases between. Written as DNA, the CDR3 is TGTGCCAGTACCACAAGGGCGGGGACGGCCTACAATGAGCAGTTCTTC. This sequence encodes CASTTRAGTAYNEQFF.

This clone was detected once. This chain uses TRBV5-6 with TRBJ1-1; 8 nucleotides agree with TRBD1. The CDR3 extends over 15 amino acids. Germline V gives CDR1 SGHDT, CDR2 YYEEEE. Trimming cost V 0 bases and J 8 bases; bases outside gene matches: 9. The CDR3 coding sequence is TGTGCCAGCAGCTTGGCCGGGAAGACAGGGGAGGAAGCTTTCTTT. Translating it yields CASSLAGKTGEEAFF.

This chain connects TRBV5-1 to TRBJ2-3; 12 nucleotides line up with TRBD2. The CDR3 totals 15 residues. The trim removed 0 bases at V and 4 bases at J, leaving 0 bases unmatched. Germline CDR1 reads SGHRS; CDR2 reads YFSETQ. Here the CDR3 DNA reads TGCGCCAGCAGCTTGGGACTAGCGGGGGCAGATACGCAGTATTTT. This gives the protein CASSLGLAGADTQYF.

The chain recombines TRBV14 with TRBJ1-2, with TRBD1 identical over 7 bases. V shed 0 bases and J 6 bases; nucleotides not matched to a gene: 10. This CDR3 has 16 residues. Germline-derived CDR1 and CDR2 are SGHDN and FVKESK. The chain's CDR3 is CASSQEVIQGSNGYTF. The CDR3 DNA sequence: TGTGCCAGCAGCCAAGAAGTAATACAGGGGAGTAATGGCTACACCTTC.

This clone has a single count. The chain couples TRBV11-3 to TRBJ2-1; 7 bases fit TRBD1. Trimming took 4 bases from V and 10 from J; bases not matched to a gene: 4. Germline values: CDR1 SGHNT, CDR2 YENEEA. The length of the CDR3 is 12 residues. CDR3 in amino acids: CASSSRRGEQFF. CDR3 DNA: TGTGCCAGCAGCTCCCGCAGGGGGGAGCAGTTCTTC.

The chain is built from TRBV28 and TRBJ2-7; 13 bases are a match to TRBD2. The germline V gene has CDR1 MDHEN and CDR2 SYDVKM. Trimming cost V 6 bases and J 3 bases; bases outside gene matches: 5. The CDR3 totals 15 residues. The CDR3 DNA sequence: TGTGCCAGCAGCCTGACTAGCGGGAGGATCTACGAGCAGTACTTC. It codes for CASSLTSGRIYEQYF. Looking up the rest from reference TRBV28 and TRBJ2-7 gives the full variable domain: DVKVTQSSRYLVKRTGEKVFLECVQDMDHENMFWYRQDPGLGLRLIYFSYDVKMKEKGDIPEGYSVSREKKERFSLILESASTNQTSMYLCASSLTSGRIYEQYFGPGTRLTVT.

The J gene is TRBJ1-2, the V gene TRBV6-1; D not certain. Trimming removed 8 bases at V and 2 bases at J, with 12 bases between. This CDR3 contains 13 residues. Per the germline V gene, CDR1 is MNHNS and CDR2 is SASEGT. The CDR3 protein is CASGPRVNYGYTF. The DNA for the CDR3 is TGTGCCAGCGGCCCCCGGGTCAACTATGGCTACACCTTC.

Only one count was recorded for this clone. V is TRBV6-4 and J is TRBJ2-2; D possibly corresponds to TRBD1 (6 bases). V dropped 2 bases and J dropped 5 bases, with 9 bases sitting between them. Germline loops: CDR1 MRHNA, CDR2 SNTAGT. The CDR3 is 14 amino acids. The CDR3 nucleotides are TGTGCCAGCAGTGACACACAGGGAACCGGGGAGCTGTTTTTT. It yields the protein CASSDTQGTGELFF.

The rearrangement links TRBV10-3 to TRBJ1-6; TRBD1 matches at 10 bases. This CDR3 is 14 amino acids long. The germline V gene has CDR1 ENHRY and CDR2 SYGVKD. The V and J ends lost 4 bases and 8 bases, in that order; junction bases with no gene match: 2. The CDR3 DNA reads TGTGCCATCAGTGGAGGACAGGGGGATTCACCCCTCCACTTT. Amino acid sequence: CAISGGQGDSPLHF.

This rearrangement joins TRBV5-1 to TRBJ2-1; perhaps TRBD2 as D (5 bases). The CDR3 spans 19 residues. The V end was cut by 1 base, the J end by 4 bases, with 24 bases between. In germline, CDR1 is SGHRS, CDR2 YFSETQ. In nucleotides, the CDR3 is TGCGCCAGCAGCTTGCTACCCACCTTAGGAGCGGATCTATACAATGAGCAGTTCTTC. It encodes CASSLLPTLGADLYNEQFF.

The chain recombines TRBV6-5 with TRBJ1-1, with D possibly being TRBD1 (5 bases). With 2 bases removed from V and 6 bases from J, the gap between germline ends came to 16 bases. CDR1 is MNHEY and CDR2 is SVGAGI in the germline V gene. The CDR3 is 15 residues long. The CDR3 nucleotides read TGTGCCAGCAGTTACGTGAGGGGAGGGGTCTCTGAAGCTTTCTTT. Protein product: CASSYVRGGVSEAFF.

The V call is TRBV21-1, the J call TRBJ1-2. TRBV21-1 is tagged as a pseudogene. CDR3 length equals 15 residues. CDR3: CASSKVLKCNYGYTF. The CDR3 DNA is TGTGCCAGCAGCAAAGTACTTAAGTGTAACTATGGCTACACCTTC.

The chain employs TRBV30 and TRBJ1-2, with 8 bases aligning to TRBD1. Germline assignment: CDR1 GTSNPN and CDR2 SVGIG (reference sequence). CDR3 size: 13 residues. V lost 0 bases, J lost 7 bases, and 4 bases stayed unmatched. As DNA, the CDR3 is TGTGCCTGGAGTGTACAGGGGGAGGCTGGCTACACCTTC. Its protein is CAWSVQGEAGYTF. The full variable domain, rest sourced from reference TRBV30 and TRBJ1-2, is SQTIHQWPATLVQPVGSPLSLECTVEGTSNPNLYWYRQAAGRGLQLLFYSVGIGQISSEVPQNLSASRPQDRQFILSSKKLLLSDSGFYLCAWSVQGEAGYTFGSGTRLTVV.

CDR3 in amino acids: CASSRGTGGFGQPQHF. CDR3 sequence (DNA): TGTGCCAGTAGCCGAGGGACAGGGGGTTTCGGTCAGCCCCAGCATTTT. The rearrangement links TRBV19 to TRBJ1-5; 11 bases are a match to TRBD1. The trim removed 6 bases at V and 6 bases at J, leaving 10 bases unmatched. This CDR3 comprises 16 residues. CDR1 and CDR2 from the germline V gene are LNHDA and SQIVND (reference sequence).

The chain uses TRBV5-1 and TRBJ2-7; D uncertain. The germline gives CDR1 SGHRS, CDR2 YFSETQ. The CDR3 is 13 residues long. V was pared by 2 bases and J by 2 bases, with 8 bases between. CDR3 sequence (DNA): TGCGCCAGCAGCTTTGACTCGGCCTACGAGCAGTACTTC. Translated, it gives CASSFDSAYEQYF.

This chain links TRBV11-1 with TRBJ2-7; weak D call: TRBD2 (6 bases). The ends were cut back, 7 bases at V and 3 bases at J, with 16 bases in the middle. CDR1 is SGHAT and CDR2 is FQDESV in the germline V gene (reference sequence). The CDR3 covers 14 residues. CDR3 loop: CASTLGGVFYEQYF. CDR3 sequence (DNA): TGTGCCAGCACCCTTGGAGGGGTGTTCTACGAGCAGTACTTC.

The sample holds a few counts of this clone. This chain uses TRBV7-9 with TRBJ1-1, with no clear D. Germline lookup yields CDR1 SEHNR and CDR2 FQNEAQ (reference sequence). This CDR3 spans 12 amino acids. V dropped 3 bases and J dropped 2 bases, with 4 bases sitting between them. CDR3 coding DNA: TGTGCCAGCAGCTTTTCAAACACTGAAGCTTTCTTT. It encodes CASSFSNTEAFF.

The V gene is TRBV19, the J gene TRBJ1-5; 10 nucleotides match TRBD1. Losses at the gene ends were 7 bases for V and 6 bases for J; bases not matched to a gene: 9. Germline V gene data show CDR1 as LNHDA and CDR2 as SQIVND (reference sequence). CDR3 length equals 15 residues. CDR3 protein: CASNPDRGRSQPQHF. In DNA form, the CDR3 reads TGTGCCAGTAACCCTGACAGGGGGCGAAGTCAGCCCCAGCATTTT.